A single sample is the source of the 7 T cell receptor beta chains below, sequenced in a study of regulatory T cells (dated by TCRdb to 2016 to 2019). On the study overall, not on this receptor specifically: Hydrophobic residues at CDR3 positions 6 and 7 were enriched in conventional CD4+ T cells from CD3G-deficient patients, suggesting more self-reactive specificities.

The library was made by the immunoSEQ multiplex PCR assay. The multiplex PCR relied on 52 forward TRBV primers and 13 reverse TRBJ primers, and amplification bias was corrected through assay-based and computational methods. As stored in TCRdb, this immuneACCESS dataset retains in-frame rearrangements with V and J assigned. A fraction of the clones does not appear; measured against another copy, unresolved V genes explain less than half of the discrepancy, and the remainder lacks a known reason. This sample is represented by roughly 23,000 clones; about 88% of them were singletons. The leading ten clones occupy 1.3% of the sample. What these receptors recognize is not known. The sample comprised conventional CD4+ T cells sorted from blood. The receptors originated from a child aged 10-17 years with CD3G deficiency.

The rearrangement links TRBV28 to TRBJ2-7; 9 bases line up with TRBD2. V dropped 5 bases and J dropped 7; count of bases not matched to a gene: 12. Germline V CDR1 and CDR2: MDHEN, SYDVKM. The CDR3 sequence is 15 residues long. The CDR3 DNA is TGTGCCAGCAGTAAAGGGGCGGGAGGGCCTCGAGAGCAGTACTTC. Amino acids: CASSKGAGGPREQYF.

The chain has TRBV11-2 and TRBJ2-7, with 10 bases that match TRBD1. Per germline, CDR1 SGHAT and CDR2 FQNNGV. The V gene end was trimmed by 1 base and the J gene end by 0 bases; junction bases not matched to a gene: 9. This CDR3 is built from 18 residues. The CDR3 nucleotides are TGTGCCAGCAGCTTAGCGGCCGGGACAGGGGCCAGCTCCTACGAGCAGTACTTC. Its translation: CASSLAAGTGASSYEQYF.

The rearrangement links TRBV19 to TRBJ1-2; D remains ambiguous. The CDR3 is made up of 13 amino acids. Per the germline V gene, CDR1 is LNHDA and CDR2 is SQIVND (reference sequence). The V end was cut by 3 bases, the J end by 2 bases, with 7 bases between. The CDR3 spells CASSIRENYGYTF. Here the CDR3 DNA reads TGTGCCAGTAGTATTCGGGAAAACTATGGCTACACCTTC.

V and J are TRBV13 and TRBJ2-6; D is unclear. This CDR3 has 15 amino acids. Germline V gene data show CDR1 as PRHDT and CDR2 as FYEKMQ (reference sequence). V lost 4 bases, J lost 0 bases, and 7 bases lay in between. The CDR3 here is CASSSGTSGANVLTF. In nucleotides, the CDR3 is TGTGCCAGCAGCTCTGGTACCTCTGGGGCCAACGTCCTGACTTTC. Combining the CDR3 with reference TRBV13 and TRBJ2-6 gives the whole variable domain AAGVIQSPRHLIKEKRETATLKCYPIPRHDTVYWYQQGPGQDPQFLISFYEKMQSDKGSIPDRFSAQQFSDYHSELNMSSLELGDSALYFCASSSGTSGANVLTFGAGSRLTVL.

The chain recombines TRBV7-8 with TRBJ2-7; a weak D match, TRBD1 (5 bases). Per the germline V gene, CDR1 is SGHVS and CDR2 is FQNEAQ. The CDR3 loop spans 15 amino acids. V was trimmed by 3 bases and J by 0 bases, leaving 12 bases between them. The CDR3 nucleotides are TGTGCCAGCAGCTTGAGACAGTCGGGCTCCTACGAGCAGTACTTC. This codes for CASSLRQSGSYEQYF.

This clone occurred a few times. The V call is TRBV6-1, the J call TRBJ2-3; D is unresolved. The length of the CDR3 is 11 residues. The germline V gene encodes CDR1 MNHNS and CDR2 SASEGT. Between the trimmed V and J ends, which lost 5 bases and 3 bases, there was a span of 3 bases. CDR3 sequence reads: CASSQTDTQYF. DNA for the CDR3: TGTGCCAGCAGTCAAACAGATACGCAGTATTTT.

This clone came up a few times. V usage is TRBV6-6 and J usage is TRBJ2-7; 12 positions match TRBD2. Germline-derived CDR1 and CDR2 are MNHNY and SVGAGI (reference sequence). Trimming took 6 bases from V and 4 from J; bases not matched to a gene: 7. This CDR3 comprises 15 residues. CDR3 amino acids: CASRPGLAGTYEQYF. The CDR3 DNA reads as TGTGCCAGCAGGCCTGGACTAGCGGGGACATACGAGCAGTACTTC.